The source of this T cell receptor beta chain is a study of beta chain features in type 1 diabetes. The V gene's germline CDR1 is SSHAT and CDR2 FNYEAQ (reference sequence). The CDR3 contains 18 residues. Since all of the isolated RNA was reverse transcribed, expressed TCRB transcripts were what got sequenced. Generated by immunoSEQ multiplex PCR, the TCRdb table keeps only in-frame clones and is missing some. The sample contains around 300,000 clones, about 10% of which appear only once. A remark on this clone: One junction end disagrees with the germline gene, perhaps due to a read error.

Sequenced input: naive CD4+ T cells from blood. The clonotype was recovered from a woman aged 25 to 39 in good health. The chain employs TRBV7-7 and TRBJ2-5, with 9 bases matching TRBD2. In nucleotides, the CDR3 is TGTGCTAGCAGCCGCCGGACTAGCGAGCTCCGGTACCAAGAGACCCAGTACTTC. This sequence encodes CASSRRTSELRYQETQYF.